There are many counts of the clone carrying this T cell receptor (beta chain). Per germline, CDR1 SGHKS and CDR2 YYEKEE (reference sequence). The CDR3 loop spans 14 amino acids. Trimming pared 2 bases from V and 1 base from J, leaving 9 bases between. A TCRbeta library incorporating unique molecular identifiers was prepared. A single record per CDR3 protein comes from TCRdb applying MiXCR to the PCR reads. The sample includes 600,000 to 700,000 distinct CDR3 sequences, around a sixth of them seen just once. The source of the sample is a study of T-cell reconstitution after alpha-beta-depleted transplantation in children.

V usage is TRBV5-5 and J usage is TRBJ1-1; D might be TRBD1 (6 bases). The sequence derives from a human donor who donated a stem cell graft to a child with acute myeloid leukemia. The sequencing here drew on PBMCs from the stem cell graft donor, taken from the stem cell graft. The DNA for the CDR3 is TGTGCCAGCAGCTTTTTCAGGGGGAACACTGAAGCTTTCTTT. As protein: CASSFFRGNTEAFF. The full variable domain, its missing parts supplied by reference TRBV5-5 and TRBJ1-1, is DAGVTQSPTHLIKTRGQQVTLRCSPISGHKSVSWYQQVLGQGPQFIFQYYEKEERGRGNFPDRFSARQFPNYSSELNVNALLLGDSALYLCASSFFRGNTEAFFGQGTRLTVV.